These T cell receptor beta chains were read from a single sample in a study of CD8+ T cells in alopecia areata. Only in-frame clones appear in the TCRdb table, and some are missing; sequencing was by immunoSEQ multiplex PCR. The profile shows 65,000 to 100,000 clones, roughly 50% of them singletons. The source material was NKG2D-high CD8+ T cells sorted from blood. These TCRs come from a human donor with alopecia areata. CDR3s include the opening cysteine and the closing phenylalanine or tryptophan. The order of the fields is V gene, J gene, CDR3 protein.

>TRBV7-9|TRBJ2-3
CASSFLVRGPRTDTQYF
>TRBV7-3|TRBJ2-3
CASSSPTATDTQYF
>TRBV29-1|TRBJ2-7
CSVQRPDSYEQYF
>TRBV7-9|TRBJ1-4
CASSLGGVQEKLFF
>TRBV5-1|TRBJ2-7
CASSSEPGQVSYEQYF
>TRBV7-8|TRBJ1-1
CASSPTLEGPAGAFF
>TRBV7-9|TRBJ2-7
CASSSTYEQYF
>TRBV9|TRBJ1-1
CASSSDRAEAFF
>TRBV5-6|TRBJ2-3
CASSSVSLEQYF
>TRBV14|TRBJ1-2
CASSQVDGRAPTHYGYTF
>TRBV6-5|TRBJ2-3
CASSYDVGDTQYF
>TRBV27|TRBJ2-1
CASSRTPTSGEQFF
>TRBV27|TRBJ2-7
CASSLWQSSYEQYF
>TRBV28|TRBJ2-7
CASSPREVSYEQYF
>TRBV7-9|TRBJ2-5
CASSPALQETQYF
>TRBV5-6|TRBJ2-7
CASSSTVLEQYF
>TRBV5-1|TRBJ2-3
CASSLRASGNTDTQYF